The clone carrying this T cell receptor (beta chain) has a count of ten or more. RNA transcripts provided the template for amplifying TCR beta CDR3 regions. After a first-round RT-PCR with HTBI primers, a second-round multiplex PCR was run. TCRdb re-analysed the multiplex PCR reads in MiXCR, keeping a single row per CDR3 protein. Among hundreds of thousands of distinct CDR3 sequences listed, about a fifth were seen once. This sample is part of a study of Graves' ophthalmopathy and Graves' hyperthyroidism. Trimming took 10 bases from V and 1 from J, leaving 14 bases between them. The CDR3 is made up of 13 amino acids. Germline V gives CDR1 SGHVS, CDR2 FQNEAQ. Each diagnosis was determined on the basis of clinical symptoms, serum thyroxine, TRAb, thyroid ultrasound and orbital computed tomography.

The gene calls are TRBV7-8 and TRBJ2-7, with D possibly being TRBD2 (5 bases). This receptor was taken from a woman aged 18-35 years with stable Graves' hyperthyroidism. Some clones in this sample may be carry-over from other donors' samples. Sequenced sample: peripheral blood. CDR3 in amino acids: CATSPRGSYEQYF. The CDR3 DNA reads TGTGCCACCTCCCCCCGAGGGTCCTACGAGCAGTACTTC.